This T cell receptor (beta chain) was observed in a study of shared clonotypes between healthy human individuals. In the study overall: CD4 naive cells filled three plates per donor, CD4 memory three, CD8 naive two and CD8 memory one.

V was cut by 3 bases and J by 4 bases, with 6 bases left in between. The germline CDR1 and CDR2 sequences are MNHNS and SASEGT. This CDR3 region has 13 residues. Notes on the study in general: The researchers took only blood, and tissue repertoires probably look different. For sorted subsets, rarefaction showed incomplete sequencing despite large depth. In a few donors, around 5.5% of naive CD4 clonotypes appeared in common.

Libraries were prepared by immunoSEQ multiplex PCR; TCRdb keeps only in-frame clonotypes and omits some of them. The table has about 2.3 million clones, more than 80% seen once. With respect to this clone: Its antigen is undetermined. The sample holds other DNA sequences that translate to the same CDR3.

Specimen: naive CD4+ T cells from PBMCs. Subset: CD45RA+ positively selected. The clonotype originates from a man younger than 35 in good health. Some clones in this sample may be carry-over from other donors' samples. The V and J genes are TRBV6-1 and TRBJ2-2; D is ambiguous. The CDR3 bases are TGTGCCAGCAGTGAGCTCGGCACCGGGGAGCTGTTTTTT. Its translation: CASSELGTGELFF.